The 8 T cell receptor beta chains listed next were all sequenced from one sample in a study of regulatory T cells in long-lasting Graves disease. Construction of TCR beta libraries relied on iRepertoire HTBI primers and on Arm-PCR targeting CDR3 regions. TCRdb re-derived calls from the multiplex PCR reads in MiXCR, one entry per CDR3 protein. The sample holds roughly 420,000 distinct CDR3 sequences, 15% to 18% seen once. Time point of the sample: newly diagnosed GD, antithyroid drugs for less than 3 months. After RNA was extracted from PBMCs, the TCR library was made from it. The source was peripheral blood mononuclear cells (PBMCs), collected at new diagnosis, from a patient treated with antithyroid drugs. The receptor source for this set is a female donor with Graves disease.

About this clonotype: A read error may explain this, as a much larger clone is one base away. The genes are TRBV4-3 and TRBJ1-4; maybe TRBD1 (5 bases). Germline V lookup: CDR1 LGHNA, CDR2 YSLEER. Trimming removed 4 bases at V and 6 bases at J, with 15 bases between. The CDR3 totals 15 residues. The CDR3 reads CASSRSRVTDEKLFF. CDR3 bases: TGCGCCAGCAGCCGAAGCAGGGTGACTGATGAAAAACTGTTTTTT.

The CDR3 bases are TGCGCCAGCAGTTTCAATTCCGGACAGGGGTTGAATTCACCCCTCCACTTT. This gives the protein CASSFNSGQGLNSPLHF. This chain connects TRBV5-1 to TRBJ1-6; 9 bases match TRBD1. This CDR3 has 17 residues. Germline V gene lookup returns CDR1 SGHRS and CDR2 YFSETQ. V was pared by 5 bases and J by 7 bases, with 13 bases of the junction left unmatched.

This clonotype was observed at least ten times. The genes are TRBV11-2 and TRBJ2-3; maybe TRBD2 (5 bases). The germline CDR1 and CDR2 sequences are SGHAT and FQNNGV. The CDR3 sequence is 17 residues long. V was cut by 3 bases and J by 6 bases, with 22 bases left in between. CDR3 DNA sequence: TGTGCCAGCAGCTTGCCGCGGGCTACAACCCTGGCCGATACGCAGTATTTT. Its translation: CASSLPRATTLADTQYF. The complete variable domain, with remaining parts taken from reference TRBV11-2 and TRBJ2-3, reads EAGVAQSPRYKIIEKRQSVAFWCNPISGHATLYWYQQILGQGPKLLIQFQNNGVVDDSQLPKDRFSAERLKGVDSTLKIQPAKLEDSAVYLCASSLPRATTLADTQYFGPGTRLTVL.

With regard to this clonotype: This sequence may be a read error, since a much larger clone differs from it by one base. V is TRBV29-1 and J is TRBJ2-7; 10 bases are shared with TRBD2. There are 14 residues in the CDR3. CDR1 SQVTM and CDR2 ANQGSEA come from the germline V gene. Unmatched junction bases numbered 5, after V lost 6 bases and J lost 0 bases. CDR3 residues: CSVPGTSDSYEQYF. The CDR3 nucleotides are TGCAGCGTGCCAGGGACTAGCGACTCCTACGAGCAGTACTTC.

This clonotype occurred many times. The chain combines TRBV3-1 with TRBJ2-7; D is undetermined. This CDR3 spans 14 amino acids. V was shortened by 6 bases and J by 3 bases, with 15 bases between the two germline ends. The germline V gene encodes CDR1 LGHDT and CDR2 YNNKEL (reference sequence). The CDR3 coding sequence is TGTGCCAGCAGTCACTCTTTGGGGTTCTACGAGCAGTACTTC. It specifies CASSHSLGFYEQYF.

This clonotype was seen repeatedly, ten times or more. V usage is TRBV2 and J usage is TRBJ1-2; TRBD1 aligns across 8 bases. CDR3 length: 15 amino acids. V shed 6 bases, J shed 6 bases, and the junction held 12 bases outside the gene matches. Germline V lookup: CDR1 SNHLY, CDR2 FYNNEI. The CDR3 bases are TGTGCCAGCAGCGCCCTGGGCAGGGGGCAGGATGGCTACACCTTC. This sequence encodes CASSALGRGQDGYTF.

This clonotype was detected ten times or more. J is TRBJ2-1 and V is TRBV10-3; tentatively, D is TRBD1 (5 bases). CDR3 size: 13 residues. The ends were cut back, 2 bases at V and 9 bases at J, with 11 bases in the middle. Germline V gene lookup returns CDR1 ENHRY and CDR2 SYGVKD. The CDR3 here is CAISEISGIEQFF. In DNA form, the CDR3 reads TGTGCCATCAGTGAGATTTCAGGGATTGAGCAGTTCTTC.

V usage is TRBV19 and J usage is TRBJ2-1, with 10 bases identical to TRBD2. The CDR3 has 14 residues. The ends lost 6 bases at V and 7 bases at J; junction bases unmatched: 6. CDR1 is LNHDA, CDR2 SQIVND, per germline (reference sequence). CDR3 amino acids: CASRSSGGRNEQFF. The CDR3 DNA reads as TGTGCCAGTAGGAGTAGCGGGGGGCGAAATGAGCAGTTCTTC. Full variable domain (missing parts from reference TRBV19 and TRBJ2-1): DGGITQSPKYLFRKEGQNVTLSCEQNLNHDAMYWYRQDPGQGLRLIYYSQIVNDFQKGDIAEGYSVSREKKESFPLTVTSAQKNPTAFYLCASRSSGGRNEQFFGPGTRLTVL.